The TCR beta chain described here comes from a study of shared clonotypes between healthy human individuals. Whole-study context: For every donor, three CD4 naive, three CD4 memory, two CD8 naive and one CD8 memory plates were used. Study-level points and caveats: Naive subsets tended to show greater estimated richness than memory subsets. Non-shared clonotypes had lower generation probabilities than those shared by all four donors.

To note about this clone: The antigen remains unidentified.

The assay was immunoSEQ multiplex PCR, and TCRdb's table has in-frame clones only and misses some. Of roughly 650,000 clones listed, 97% are singletons. The germline V gene encodes CDR1 SGHAT and CDR2 FQNNGV. V lost 2 bases, J lost 5 bases, and 4 bases stayed unmatched. The CDR3 consists of 15 residues. The chain carries TRBV11-2 and TRBJ2-5, with TRBD2 matching over 11 bases. Sequencing input: naive CD4+ T cells sorted from blood. As to subset: CD45RA+ positively selected. This TCR was sampled from a woman in her 30s in good health. The CDR3 here is CASSLTSGSRETQYF. CDR3 nucleotide sequence: TGTGCCAGCAGCTTAACTAGCGGGAGTCGCGAGACCCAGTACTTC.